This record covers a single T cell receptor beta chain. Its antigen is currently unknown. Trimming took off 7 bases at V and 8 bases at J, with 18 bases between the two ends. Germline lookup yields CDR1 SGHRS and CDR2 YFSETQ. The CDR3 has 13 residues. The data stem from a study of cytomegalovirus exposure and HLA in healthy donors. Study-wide context: There were 117 million unique TCR beta sequences, drawn from roughly 200 million T cells, in an earlier analysis. Notes on the study in general: Being productive about 90% or about 30% of the time was typical of most TCR beta V segments in an earlier analysis.

The PCR contained 60 Vbeta and 13 Jbeta primers. Measured with immunoSEQ multiplex PCR; TCRdb has only the in-frame clones, and not every one. Listed are over 45,000 clones; 2% to 2.5% falls within the top ten. Sequencing input: PBMCs. The J gene is TRBJ1-2, the V gene TRBV5-1, with TRBD1 as a possible D gene (6 bases). This clonotype was sampled from a woman in her late teens or twenties in good health and CMV-seronegative. The CDR3 region has the DNA TGCGCCAGCCGACAGGACGGCGGGTGGGGCTACACCTTC. Amino acid sequence: CASRQDGGWGYTF. Full variable domain (remainder filled in from reference TRBV5-1 and TRBJ1-2): KAGVTQTPRYLIKTRGQQVTLSCSPISGHRSVSWYQQTPGQGLQFLFEYFSETQRNKGNFPGRFSGRQFSNSRSEMNVSTLELGDSALYLCASRQDGGWGYTFGSGTRLTVV.